This TCR beta chain was obtained from a study of control samples from healthy donors and cancer patients. The germline V gene encodes CDR1 LGHDT and CDR2 YNNKEL (reference sequence). V gave up 1 base and J gave up 4 bases, with 17 bases separating them. The CDR3 is 16 residues long. Measured with immunoSEQ multiplex PCR; TCRdb has only the in-frame clones, and not every one. Of 120,000 or so clones listed, more than 75% are singletons. The sequencing sample was made of blood. This TCR was sampled from a young man in good health. The chain joins TRBV3-1 (or the pseudogene TRBV3-2) to TRBJ2-7; perhaps TRBD2 as D (6 bases). This CDR3 is CASSQGGVTHPYEQYF. In DNA, the CDR3 is TGTGCCAGCAGCCAAGGGGGGGTGACTCATCCTTACGAGCAGTACTTC.